The 25 T cell receptor beta chains listed next were all sequenced from one sample in a study of OX40 agonist ivuxolimab in advanced cancers. Library prep was done by the immunoSEQ multiplex PCR assay. In TCRdb, the immuneACCESS table is reduced to in-frame sequences with V and J assigned. These tables do not hold every clone; where another copy was compared, an unresolved V gene accounts for under half, and the others remain unexplained. The sample profile shows 43,000 or so clones; about nine tenths of them were found once. In total, the top ten clones hold 0.85% to 1.1% of the sample. The sequences come from CD4+ or CD8+ T cells sorted from blood, collected in a trial of the OX40 agonist ivuxolimab. The receptors stem from an adult with an advanced solid tumor such as melanoma, head and neck, liver or kidney cancer.

The rearrangement uses TRBV28 and TRBJ1-1, with D unresolved. The ends were cut back, 5 bases at V and 4 bases at J, with 5 bases in the middle. Germline values: CDR1 MDHEN, CDR2 SYDVKM. This CDR3 has 11 residues. The CDR3 reads CASSLATEAFF. The CDR3 nucleotides are TGTGCCAGCAGTCTGGCCACTGAAGCTTTCTTT.

This clone was observed once. J is TRBJ1-4 and V is TRBV19, with D hard to call. CDR1 is LNHDA and CDR2 is SQIVND in the germline V gene (reference sequence). The CDR3 is made up of 13 amino acids. Trimming removed 7 bases at V and 0 bases at J, with 6 bases between. CDR3 coding DNA: TGTGCCAGTAAGGCCGCAACTAATGAAAAACTGTTTTTT. This translates into CASKAATNEKLFF. Variable domain in full (rest from reference TRBV19 and TRBJ1-4): DGGITQSPKYLFRKEGQNVTLSCEQNLNHDAMYWYRQDPGQGLRLIYYSQIVNDFQKGDIAEGYSVSREKKESFPLTVTSAQKNPTAFYLCASKAATNEKLFFGSGTQLSVL.

This clone was seen only once. The chain couples TRBV6-6 to TRBJ2-7, with D unresolved. The CDR3 is 12 residues long. Trimming stripped 5 bases from V and 7 bases from J, with 12 bases between. Germline CDR1 and CDR2: MNHNY and SVGAGI (reference sequence). Written as DNA, the CDR3 is TGTGCCAGCAGTGACGCATTAGGGGAGCAGTACTTC. Protein product: CASSDALGEQYF.

J is TRBJ2-3 and V is TRBV11-2; D is undetermined. Trimming removed 3 bases from V and 4 bases from J, with 11 bases in between. Per the germline V gene, CDR1 is SGHAT and CDR2 is FQNNGV. The CDR3 consists of 14 residues. In DNA, the CDR3 is TGTGCCAGCAGCTTGGAGAGGAATTCAGATACGCAGTATTTT. Translated, it gives CASSLERNSDTQYF. The full variable domain, its missing parts supplied by reference TRBV11-2 and TRBJ2-3, is EAGVAQSPRYKIIEKRQSVAFWCNPISGHATLYWYQQILGQGPKLLIQFQNNGVVDDSQLPKDRFSAERLKGVDSTLKIQPAKLEDSAVYLCASSLERNSDTQYFGPGTRLTVL.

This clone was observed a few times. The rearrangement joins TRBV7-2 to TRBJ2-1; D not certain. Trimming took off 4 bases at V and 12 bases at J, with 13 bases between the two ends. Germline V gene lookup returns CDR1 SGHTA and CDR2 FQGNSA. This CDR3 contains 12 residues. In DNA form, the CDR3 reads TGTGCCAGCAGCTCCCTCAGCTGGGGGCAGTTCTTC. Translating gives CASSSLSWGQFF.

In this sample, this clone turned up a few times. The chain is built from TRBV4-3 and TRBJ1-1; perhaps TRBD1 as D (6 bases). Trimming cost V 2 bases and J 6 bases, with 10 bases left between them. Germline V gene lookup returns CDR1 LGHNA and CDR2 YSLEER. CDR3 size: 13 residues. This CDR3 reads CASSQQGQSEAFF. The CDR3 region has the DNA TGCGCCAGCAGCCAACAGGGGCAGTCTGAAGCTTTCTTT.

This clone has just a few counts. The chain carries TRBV14 and TRBJ2-7; D not certain. The CDR3 contains 14 residues. CDR1 SGHDN and CDR2 FVKESK come from the germline V gene. Deletions cut 1 base from V and 9 bases from J, with 16 bases between. The CDR3 nucleotides are TGTGCCAGCAGCCAAGGGAACCGCCGCCTAGGGCAGTACTTC. Residues: CASSQGNRRLGQYF. The entire variable domain, with the rest obtained from reference TRBV14 and TRBJ2-7, is as follows: EAGVTQFPSHSVIEKGQTVTLRCDPISGHDNLYWYRRVMGKEIKFLLHFVKESKQDESGMPNNRFLAERTGGTYSTLKVQPAELEDSGVYFCASSQGNRRLGQYFGPGTRLTVT.

This sequence joins TRBV5-1 and TRBJ2-7, with D perhaps TRBD1 or TRBD2 (5 bases each). Deletions cut 5 bases from V and 2 bases from J, with 11 bases between. This CDR3 comprises 13 residues. Germline assignment: CDR1 SGHRS and CDR2 YFSETQ. CDR3 amino acids: CASRLVGAYEQYF. In nucleotides, the CDR3 is TGCGCCAGCAGGTTAGTGGGGGCCTACGAGCAGTACTTC. Looking up the rest from reference TRBV5-1 and TRBJ2-7 gives the full variable domain: KAGVTQTPRYLIKTRGQQVTLSCSPISGHRSVSWYQQTPGQGLQFLFEYFSETQRNKGNFPGRFSGRQFSNSRSEMNVSTLELGDSALYLCASRLVGAYEQYFGPGTRLTVT.

V gene TRBV5-1 combines with J gene TRBJ2-7, with 9 positions matching TRBD1. CDR3 length equals 15 residues. Germline V gene sequence: CDR1 SGHRS, CDR2 YFSETQ. V trimming: 3 bases; J trimming: 7 bases; junction bases outside the gene matches: 11. CDR3 in amino acids: CASSSTTGGSGEQYF. CDR3 in DNA: TGCGCCAGCAGCTCCACGACAGGGGGGTCGGGTGAGCAGTACTTC.

The rearrangement links TRBV28 to TRBJ2-1; TRBD2 might be the D (6 bases). Germline V gene lookup returns CDR1 MDHEN and CDR2 SYDVKM. The V gene lost 8 bases and the J gene lost 8 bases, with 22 bases spanning the gap. The CDR3 sequence is 15 residues long. CDR3 bases: TGTGCCAGCCGTCCGGGGGTTGGCGCTCGGGATGAGCAGTTCTTC. Translation: CASRPGVGARDEQFF.

The rearrangement joins TRBV6-1 to TRBJ2-7; D assignment may be TRBD1 or TRBD2 (6 bases each). Trimming pared 3 bases from V and 4 bases from J, leaving 13 bases between. This CDR3 has 14 residues. Germline assignment: CDR1 MNHNS and CDR2 SASEGT. CDR3 sequence: CASSEGGRGYEQYF. The CDR3 nucleotides are TGTGCCAGCAGTGAGGGAGGCAGGGGTTACGAGCAGTACTTC.

This clone has just one count. The chain has TRBV11-3 and TRBJ1-1, with TRBD1 matching over 9 bases. The junction had 6 bases not matched to a gene; V was cut back by 1 base and J by 0 bases. The V gene's germline CDR1 is SGHNT and CDR2 YENEEA. The CDR3 covers 17 residues. The CDR3 here is CASSLGGDRAMNTEAFF. The CDR3 nucleotides read TGTGCCAGCAGCTTAGGGGGGGACAGGGCAATGAACACTGAAGCTTTCTTT.

The chain links TRBV28 to TRBJ2-2, with 7 positions matching TRBD2. J was trimmed by 1 base and V by 3 bases; bases with no gene match: 5. The CDR3 consists of 16 residues. Germline CDR1 reads MDHEN; CDR2 reads SYDVKM. CDR3 nucleotide sequence: TGTGCCAGCAGTTTTGGCGGGAGCAGGAACACCGGGGAGCTGTTTTTT. Translation: CASSFGGSRNTGELFF.

For the CDR3, the DNA is TGTGCCTGGAGCCCTCTAGCATCGAATCAGCCCCAGCATTTT. Protein product: CAWSPLASNQPQHF. The chain is built from TRBV30 and TRBJ1-5; D is uncertain. V lost 3 bases and J 4 bases, leaving 13 bases between the germline ends. The germline V gene encodes CDR1 GTSNPN and CDR2 SVGIG (reference sequence). CDR3 length equals 14 residues.

The genes are TRBV11-2 and TRBJ1-4; the D is unclear. V lost 4 bases, J lost 0 bases, and 6 bases lay in between. CDR3 length: 14 residues. CDR1 and CDR2 from the germline V gene are SGHAT and FQNNGV. The CDR3 here is CASSYRATNEKLFF. For the CDR3, the DNA is TGTGCCAGCAGCTACCGGGCAACTAATGAAAAACTGTTTTTT.

The J gene is TRBJ2-7, the V gene TRBV2; TRBD2 matches 14 bases. V gave up 6 bases and J gave up 6 bases; unmatched junction bases: 1. From germline, CDR1 is SNHLY and CDR2 FYNNEI. The length of the CDR3 is 13 residues. CDR3 nucleotide sequence: TGTGCCAGCAGGGGGACTAGCGGGAGCGAGCAGTACTTC. As protein: CASRGTSGSEQYF.

This clone was seen only a few times. The J gene is TRBJ2-7, the V gene TRBV11-1; no clear D gene. The CDR3 is made up of 14 amino acids. Germline lookup yields CDR1 SGHAT and CDR2 FQDESV (reference sequence). V was pared by 5 bases and J by 2 bases, with 13 bases between. For the CDR3, the DNA is TGTGCCAGCAGCCCCTGGGCAGGCACCTACGAGCAGTACTTC. This codes for CASSPWAGTYEQYF.

This clone came up a few times. The V gene is TRBV18, the J gene TRBJ2-7; TRBD2 matches 8 bases. V shed 2 bases and J 2 bases; nucleotides not matched to a gene: 5. This CDR3 region has 15 residues. The germline V gene has CDR1 KGHSH and CDR2 LQKENI. The CDR3 region has the DNA TGTGCCAGCTCACCAGAGAGCGGGAGTACCTACGAGCAGTACTTC. Protein product: CASSPESGSTYEQYF.

The rearrangement links TRBV28 to TRBJ1-1; D call uncertain. Trimming took 6 bases from V and 7 from J, leaving 12 bases between them. The CDR3 length is 12 residues. Germline V gene sequence: CDR1 MDHEN, CDR2 SYDVKM. The CDR3 nucleotides are TGTGCCAGCAGATCCGGTACAGATGAAGCTTTCTTT. Amino acids: CASRSGTDEAFF.

The chain joins TRBV6-6 to TRBJ2-2, with 7 bases aligning to TRBD1. The germline V gene has CDR1 MNHNY and CDR2 SVGAGI (reference sequence). V was pared by 2 bases and J by 2 bases, with 2 bases of the junction left unmatched. There are 15 residues in the CDR3. In DNA, the CDR3 is TGTGCCAGCAGTTACAACAGGGGCAACACCGGGGAGCTGTTTTTT. Encoded protein: CASSYNRGNTGELFF.

V usage is TRBV27 and J usage is TRBJ1-2; 8 bases fit TRBD1. Per germline, CDR1 MNHEY and CDR2 SMNVEV (reference sequence). CDR3 size: 13 residues. V trimming: 6 bases; J trimming: 2 bases; junction bases outside the gene matches: 2. The CDR3 loop reads CASRTGGNYGYTF. The CDR3 coding sequence is TGTGCCAGCAGAACAGGGGGGAACTATGGCTACACCTTC.

The chain carries TRBV6-1 and TRBJ1-1; D uncertain. Trimming pared 7 bases from V and 0 bases from J, leaving 9 bases between. The CDR3 has 13 residues. Germline loops: CDR1 MNHNS, CDR2 SASEGT. This CDR3 reads CASNVRVNTEAFF. For the CDR3, the DNA is TGTGCCAGCAATGTAAGAGTGAACACTGAAGCTTTCTTT.

V is TRBV28 and J is TRBJ2-1; 7 bases align to TRBD2. J was trimmed by 0 bases and V by 6 bases; bases with no gene match: 8. Per germline, CDR1 MDHEN and CDR2 SYDVKM. The length of the CDR3 is 16 residues. Written as DNA, the CDR3 is TGTGCCAGCAGGCGTATGTGGGGGGGCTCCTACAATGAGCAGTTCTTC. Translated: CASRRMWGGSYNEQFF. Drawing the rest from reference TRBV28 and TRBJ2-1, the complete variable domain is DVKVTQSSRYLVKRTGEKVFLECVQDMDHENMFWYRQDPGLGLRLIYFSYDVKMKEKGDIPEGYSVSREKKERFSLILESASTNQTSMYLCASRRMWGGSYNEQFFGPGTRLTVL.

The chain combines TRBV5-1 with TRBJ2-7, with TRBD2 identical over 9 bases. The germline V gene has CDR1 SGHRS and CDR2 YFSETQ. The J segment lost 4 bases and the V segment lost 4 bases, leaving 3 bases of the junction unmatched. This CDR3 is 13 amino acids long. CDR3 sequence (DNA): TGCGCCAGCAGCAGTAGCGGGAGTTACGAGCAGTACTTC. Its protein product is CASSSSGSYEQYF.

V usage is TRBV5-1 and J usage is TRBJ2-7; D unclear. This CDR3 has 12 amino acids. CDR1 SGHRS and CDR2 YFSETQ come from the germline V gene. The V end lost 4 bases, the J end lost 2 bases, and 7 bases lay between the germline ends. CDR3 bases: TGCGCCAGCAGCCTCTTAACCTACGAGCAGTACTTC. The encoded protein is CASSLLTYEQYF.